This TCR beta chain was captured in a study of CD8 T cells in Susac syndrome. Germline values: CDR1 MGHDK, CDR2 SYGVNS. This CDR3 contains 14 residues. The V end was cut by 3 bases, the J end by 3 bases, with 11 bases between. Matched for age and sex, the controls were healthy donors. Study findings and constraints: That the number of individuals in its TCR sequencing and HLA analysis was relatively small was acknowledged by the study.

On this clonotype itself: Its specificity is not known.

The authors reverse transcribed roughly 0.5 to 1 ug RNA with random hexamers. Across 54 Vbeta and 13 Jbeta, TCR beta CDR3 was amplified with immunoSEQ multiplex PCR. MiXCR was run by TCRdb on the immunoSEQ multiplex PCR reads, yielding one entry per CDR3 protein. The top ten clones hold 0.095% to 0.1% of a sample with around 130,000 distinct CDR3 sequences, 94% of them seen once. The receptor's source is a human donor in good health. The sample was CD4+ T cells from PBMCs. The rearrangement joins TRBV25-1 to TRBJ1-1; maybe TRBD1 (5 bases). CDR3 DNA sequence: TGTGCCAGCAGTGACGGGGGAATGGACACTGAAGCTTTCTTT. It encodes CASSDGGMDTEAFF.